Listed here is a single T cell receptor (beta chain). Its antigen is not identified. The junction does not match germline at one end; this may be a read error. This sample is part of a study of shared clonotypes between healthy human individuals. Replicate PCRs from sorted subsets contained roughly 200 ng DNA, which is 29,000 or so T cell genomes. TCRdb's copy holds only in-frame clones and misses some; the assay was immunoSEQ multiplex PCR. The data contain approximately 2,200,000 clones, about 93% of them singletons. Overall study findings and caveats: Tissues were not sampled, only blood, and their repertoires likely differ. Depth of sequencing was expected to influence donor clonotype sharing.

The CDR3 is made up of 13 amino acids. Germline lookup yields CDR1 SGDLS and CDR2 YYNGEE. Terminally differentiated effector memory CD45RA+ cells were excluded by CCR7 positive selection of CD45RO-negative cells. The source of this sequence is a man younger than 30 in good health. Some clones in this sample may be carry-over from other donors' samples. The chain links TRBV9 to TRBJ2-1; 7 bases are shared with TRBD2. Source material: naive CD8+ T cells from PBMCs. In DNA, the CDR3 is TGTGCCAGCAGTACCACAGACGCGGGAGTTGAACTCTTC. It encodes CASSTTDAGVELF.